This TCR beta chain was retrieved from a study of T cells in Graves' hyperthyroidism and ophthalmopathy (dated by TCRdb to between 2017 and 2020). Some background on the complete study: Peripheral blood samples were taken at the time of initial diagnosis, prior to any treatment. To identify distinguishing TCR V-J signatures, a discovery cohort of 90 to 100 patients was used, comprising 43 with Graves' ophthalmopathy and 57 with stable Graves' hyperthyroidism. Prospective prediction of ophthalmopathy was tested in an independent validation cohort of 18 to 20 hyperthyroidism patients and some 17 patients who later progressed to ophthalmopathy. The 85 to 100 discovery patients were randomly split 7:3 into training and test sets. Thyroid tissue and blood T-cell repertoires from six Graves' hyperthyroidism patients were also compared in the study. After blood sampling, hyperthyroidism patients were treated with methimazole at a starting dose of 30 mg daily, and ophthalmopathy patients were treated with high-dose intravenous methylprednisolone. The paper reports TCR Vbeta CDR3 sequencing of roughly 140 peripheral blood samples: 40 to 45 ophthalmopathy, under 80 hyperthyroidism and approximately 17 progressor patients.

Stable Graves' hyperthyroidism was defined as the absence of progression to ophthalmopathy over 18 months of follow-up. The hyperthyroidism patients were between 18 and 65 years old and newly diagnosed, with a disease duration of less than 2 months. The study excluded patients with uncontrolled infections, other autoimmune diseases, pregnancy or lactation. Clinical symptoms, serum thyroxine and TRAb, thyroid ultrasound, and orbital computed tomography formed the basis for the diagnoses. PBMCs were separated from 10 ml of fresh peripheral blood using Ficoll-Paque density gradient centrifugation. Total RNA was extracted with Trizol reagent, and quality was checked on an Agilent 2100 Bioanalyzer. This clonotype was counted between two and nine times. Its antigen has not been determined. Within one base of it there is no much larger clone, and no base qualities were kept. The TCR beta CDR3 regions were amplified from the RNA transcripts. The TCR CDR3 was subjected to a first round of RT-PCR using the HTBI primer set and the Qiagen OneStep RT-PCR kit. A second multiplex PCR round built the libraries, followed by size selection and purification. Paired-end sequencing of the libraries was performed with 100 bp reads on an Illumina HiSeq2000. In the authors' own workflow: SOAPnuke was used to process the raw data, with reads discarded if the reads contained adapters or uncalled bases, had a mean Phred below 15, or lacked an exact constant-primer or identifier match. COPE v1.2.5 was used to merge the high-quality paired reads, and each unique nucleotide sequence was defined as a clonotype. Clonotypes were aligned to IMGT TRBV, TRBD and TRBJ reference segments using MiTCR v1.1. Analysis was restricted to V-J combinations with a frequency above 0.0001, which covered just over 98% of repertoires. A TCS score was defined as the ratio between F50 (clonal expansion) and ExV (chaos), using BLOSUM62-based TCRdist between CDR3 peptides within each V-J. Welch's t-statistics and random forest reduced 514 V-J features to 10 to 15, which were used in a naive Bayes classifier (R e1071). The public reads were reanalyzed by TCRdb: fastp trimming at Q25, MiXCR alignment, in-frame beta chains only. Records with the same CDR3 protein are collapsed into one entry carrying the most frequent genes and DNA. The V and J calls here are based on TCRdb, not the publication. The sample contains about 500,000 distinct CDR3 sequences, around 15% of them found a single time. The biggest ten clones account for about 17% of the sample.

Study-wide findings and limitations: No statistical method was used to fix the sample size in advance, and group allocation was not hidden from the investigators. A model built on a 13 V-J signature distinguished ophthalmopathy from stable hyperthyroidism, reaching roughly 88% sensitivity and about 81% specificity in cross-validation and 80%/75% in testing. Most expanded thyroid clonotypes (frequency above 0.001) were also detected in blood, a finding suggesting that blood repertoires may reflect thyroid immune responses. During validation, the model predicted progression to ophthalmopathy a median of around 7 months ahead of onset, with approximately 71% sensitivity and 72% to 80% specificity.

Per the germline V gene, SGHVS is the CDR1 and FNYEAQ is the CDR2. From the cysteine up to the phenylalanine, the CDR3 has a length of 15 residues. Here the CDR3 DNA is all that survives: 45 bases in frame from base 1. V ends up 1 base short and J 8 bases short, with an unmatched junction base count of 7. The sample comprised blood. The clonotype was recovered from a woman under 30 with Graves' hyperthyroidism. This chain joins TRBV7-6 to TRBJ1-2; 10 central bases correspond to TRBD1. The CDR3 region has the sequence CASSLVLTGGPGYTF. The nucleotide sequence is given as TGTGCCAGCAGCTTAGTGCTGACAGGGGGCCCCGGCTACACCTTC.